This TCR beta chain was found in a study of blood T cells in healthy people across ages. Study outcomes and limitations: In the absence of known donor CMV status, changes in expanded clonotypes were possibly confounded.

V lost 2 bases and J lost 2; bases outside the gene matches: 10. This CDR3 has 17 amino acids. CDR1 and CDR2 from the germline V gene are SGHTA and FQGNSA. This clonotype was counted a few times. The antigen remains unidentified. The authors ran a second PCR of about 6 to 11 cycles using a sample-barcoded 5' primer and a J-beta primer mix. TCRdb processed the 5' RACE reads anew with MiXCR; each CDR3 protein has one entry. The table lists 630,000 or so distinct CDR3 sequences, 32% of them singletons. The chain carries TRBV7-2 and TRBJ2-5; 8 bases match TRBD2. The TCR comes from a woman of 80 years or more in good health. Sequenced sample: blood. The DNA of the CDR3 is TGTGCCAGCAGCTTAAGTGGCGGCGGGGGGAAACAAGAGACCCAGTACTTC. Translation: CASSLSGGGGKQETQYF.